This T cell receptor (beta chain) was captured in a study of blood T cell repertoires in COVID-19. As for the study in general: The study drew acute and convalescent COVID-19 samples from the United States, Italy and Spain.

As handled by the study authors: Estimation of nucleated cell counts relied on the amplification of reference gene primers. Method: immunoSEQ multiplex PCR; TCRdb's copy keeps in-frame clones and lacks some. That table is the source of V, J and clone size, and D and trimming were worked out from the DNA. The sample records around 250,000 clones, around 90% being singletons. Clinical history reported by participants formed the basis on which cohorts were assigned. The CDR3 is made up of 16 amino acids. J was trimmed by 9 bases and V by 2 bases; bases with no gene match: 12. Germline loops: CDR1 MNHEY, CDR2 SVGAGI.

Material: PBMCs or T cells enriched from blood (not recorded which). V is TRBV6-5 and J is TRBJ2-3, with 9 bases aligning to TRBD2. The TCR comes from a man aged 50-60 years who had been exposed to COVID-19. The DNA for the CDR3 is TGTGCCAGCAGTTACGTTGCGGGAGGGCGGGTGAAAACGCAGTATTTT. Translating it yields CASSYVAGGRVKTQYF.